The 29 T cell receptor beta chains below come from one sample, sequenced in a study of cytomegalovirus exposure and HLA in healthy donors (dated 2017 in TCRdb). The library was generated by the immunoSEQ multiplex PCR assay. A mixture of 60 forward primers for TCR Vbeta segments and 13 reverse primers for TCR Jbeta segments was used in the multiplex PCR. Held by TCRdb, this immuneACCESS table contains in-frame sequences only and omits some clones. Under half of the omission traces to an unresolved V gene where checked; the cause of the rest is unknown. Across this sample there are about 160,000 clones, with roughly 89% seen only once. Around 0.93% of the sample is held by the ten biggest clonotypes. The sample was PBMCs. All receptors come from a woman under 40 in good health and CMV-seronegative.

This clone was observed a single time. The chain links TRBV9 to TRBJ2-4, with 7 positions matching TRBD1. The CDR3 sequence is 14 residues long. After removal of 4 bases from V and 0 bases from J, the junction contained 1 base not matched to a gene. CDR1 and CDR2 from the germline V gene are SGDLS and YYNGEE. DNA of the CDR3: TGTGCCAGCAGCTCAGGGGGAGCCAAAAACATTCAGTACTTC. This sequence encodes CASSSGGAKNIQYF.

The rearrangement uses TRBV19 and TRBJ2-7, with D maybe TRBD1 (5 bases). CDR1 and CDR2 from the germline V gene are LNHDA and SQIVND (reference sequence). Trimming took off 5 bases at V and 4 bases at J, with 12 bases between the two ends. This CDR3 contains 13 residues. The CDR3 nucleotides are TGTGCCAGTAGTCGCAGACAGACTTACGAGCAGTACTTC. Translation: CASSRRQTYEQYF.

This chain connects TRBV28 to TRBJ2-1; TRBD1 aligns across 9 bases. The V and J ends lost 3 bases and 7 bases, in that order; junction bases with no gene match: 7. The CDR3 extends over 15 amino acids. Per the germline V gene, CDR1 is MDHEN and CDR2 is SYDVKM. The CDR3 bases are TGTGCCAGCAGTTTCGGGACAGGGATGGTGAATGAGCAGTTCTTC. This encodes CASSFGTGMVNEQFF.

This chain connects TRBV29-1 to TRBJ2-7; D might be TRBD1 (6 bases). CDR1 and CDR2 from the germline V gene are SQVTM and ANQGSEA. This CDR3 spans 11 amino acids. Trimming removed 6 bases from V and 3 bases from J, with 9 bases in between. The CDR3 protein is CSVTGHYEQYF. The CDR3 nucleotides read TGCAGCGTCACAGGGCACTACGAGCAGTACTTC.

This sequence joins TRBV7-3 and TRBJ2-7, with D perhaps TRBD1 (6 bases). Germline V lookup: CDR1 SGHTA, CDR2 FQGTGA. This CDR3 has 14 residues. V was cut by 8 bases and J by 0 bases, with 14 bases left in between. The CDR3 sequence is CASAPGATSYEQYF. CDR3 nucleotide sequence: TGTGCCAGCGCTCCAGGGGCAACCTCCTACGAGCAGTACTTC.

The gene calls are TRBV4-1 and TRBJ2-7; the match to TRBD2 covers 7 bases. This CDR3 is 14 amino acids long. V lost 4 bases, J lost 2 bases, and 5 bases stayed unmatched. The germline CDR1 and CDR2 sequences are MGHRA and YSYEKL. The CDR3 DNA reads TGCGCCAGCAGCCGGCCGGGGGGTACCTACGAGCAGTACTTC. Protein sequence: CASSRPGGTYEQYF.

The count of this clone is one. The CDR3 is CAWTRGGGNTIYF. The CDR3 DNA follows: TGTGCCTGGACTCGAGGGGGCGGAAACACCATATATTTT. The chain has TRBV30 and TRBJ1-3, with TRBD1 matching over 7 bases. CDR3 length equals 13 residues. Losses at the gene ends were 4 bases for V and 4 bases for J; bases not matched to a gene: 4. In germline, CDR1 is GTSNPN, CDR2 SVGIG (reference sequence).

CDR3 protein: CASSARSSDTQYF. The CDR3 DNA reads TGTGCCAGCAGCGCCCGGAGTTCGGATACGCAGTATTTT. The V gene is TRBV7-8, the J gene TRBJ2-3; no clear D gene. Trimming removed 5 bases at V and 6 bases at J, with 12 bases between. The CDR3 is 13 residues long. CDR1 SGHVS and CDR2 FQNEAQ come from the germline V gene.

Only one count was recorded for this clone. This chain links TRBV9 with TRBJ2-1; no firm D call. Germline loops: CDR1 SGDLS, CDR2 YYNGEE. The V end was cut by 0 bases, the J end by 4 bases, with 11 bases between. The CDR3 contains 15 residues. CDR3 region: CASSVGATDYNEQFF. Written as DNA, the CDR3 is TGTGCCAGCAGCGTAGGCGCGACTGATTACAATGAGCAGTTCTTC.

This clone was detected once. CDR3 in amino acids: CASSLALGRSSYNSPLHF. CDR3 DNA: TGTGCCAGCAGCTTAGCGCTTGGTAGGAGCTCCTATAATTCACCCCTCCACTTT. The J gene is TRBJ1-6, the V gene TRBV7-8; no definite D call. V was pared by 0 bases and J by 0 bases, with 12 bases between. CDR3 length equals 18 residues. Germline-derived CDR1 and CDR2 are SGHVS and FQNEAQ.

The chain has TRBV27 and TRBJ2-2; unclear D gene. Per germline, CDR1 MNHEY and CDR2 SMNVEV (reference sequence). V shed 7 bases and J shed 5 bases, with 5 bases lying between them. The CDR3 has 11 amino acids. CDR3: CASTHTGELFF. Here the CDR3 DNA reads TGTGCCAGCACCCATACCGGGGAGCTGTTTTTT.

The chain employs TRBV7-9 and TRBJ2-7; D is unresolved. Trimming left V 1 base short and J 3 bases short, with 13 bases between. There are 15 residues in the CDR3. In germline, CDR1 is SEHNR, CDR2 FQNEAQ (reference sequence). In DNA form, the CDR3 reads TGTGCCAGCAGCTTAGAAGGCCCGGAGATCTACGAGCAGTACTTC. The encoded protein is CASSLEGPEIYEQYF.

The rearrangement joins TRBV6-1 to TRBJ2-5; possible D gene TRBD1, 6 bases. Near its end, the DNA agrees better with TRBJ2-7, so the J call may be wrong. Germline V gene sequence: CDR1 MNHNS, CDR2 SASEGT. The CDR3 is made up of 13 amino acids. CDR3 sequence reads: CASSLTGNYEQYF. The CDR3 DNA sequence: TGTGCCAGCAGCCTAACAGGGAACTACGAGCAGTACTTC.

The chain combines TRBV6-1 with TRBJ1-2, with 11 positions matching TRBD1. There are 16 residues in the CDR3. V trimming: 3 bases; J trimming: 5 bases; junction bases outside the gene matches: 8. Germline V gene lookup returns CDR1 MNHNS and CDR2 SASEGT. The DNA of the CDR3 is TGTGCCAGCAGTGAGACCGGGACAGGGGGATGGTATGGCTACACCTTC. It translates to CASSETGTGGWYGYTF.

The chain employs TRBV11-2 and TRBJ2-4, with 9 bases aligning to TRBD1. The CDR3 length is 14 residues. With V trimmed by 1 base and J by 9 bases, 4 bases remained unmatched. The V gene's germline CDR1 is SGHAT and CDR2 FQNNGV. CDR3 in amino acids: CASSLGGQGSIQYF. CDR3 sequence (DNA): TGTGCCAGCAGCTTAGGGGGACAGGGTAGCATTCAGTACTTC.

The rearrangement joins TRBV4-1 to TRBJ2-7; the match to TRBD2 covers 12 bases. In germline, CDR1 is MGHRA, CDR2 YSYEKL. Losses at the gene ends were 0 bases for V and 3 bases for J; bases not matched to a gene: 12. The length of the CDR3 is 19 residues. The CDR3, as DNA: TGCGCCAGCAGCCAAGAAGTTGTTCGGCTAGCGGGAGGGTTCTACGAGCAGTACTTC. As protein: CASSQEVVRLAGGFYEQYF.

The chain recombines TRBV7-9 with TRBJ2-1; no firm D call. Trimming shortened V by 7 bases and J by 8 bases, and 15 bases separated the two germline ends. Germline lookup yields CDR1 SEHNR and CDR2 FQNEAQ (reference sequence). The CDR3 sequence is 13 residues long. CDR3 sequence: CASTGGPVDEQFF. DNA of the CDR3: TGTGCCAGCACAGGTGGTCCCGTCGATGAGCAGTTCTTC.

The rearrangement joins TRBV7-9 to TRBJ2-7; no definite D call. The CDR3 is 13 amino acids. V lost 5 bases, J lost 1 base, and 9 bases lay in between. The germline V gene has CDR1 SEHNR and CDR2 FQNEAQ (reference sequence). The CDR3 here is CASSLPTSYEQYF. The CDR3, as DNA: TGTGCCAGCAGCCTACCCACTTCCTACGAGCAGTACTTC.

As to this clone: One end of the junction fails to match germline, which may point to a read error. The rearrangement uses TRBV29-1 and TRBJ1-2, with TRBD1 as a possible D gene (5 bases). Germline CDR1 is SQVTM and CDR2 is ANQGSEA. The CDR3 is 11 amino acids. The CDR3 DNA sequence: TGCAGCGTTGAAGGGAGGGACCTCCTCGCCTTC. This sequence encodes CSVEGRDLLAF.

J is TRBJ2-5 and V is TRBV2, with TRBD2 identical over 13 bases. The CDR3 extends over 15 amino acids. From germline, CDR1 is SNHLY and CDR2 FYNNEI. J gave up 6 bases and V 7 bases, and 8 bases lay outside the gene matches. DNA for the CDR3: TGTGCCAGCAACGGACTAGCGGGAGCGTTGAAGACCCAGTACTTC. This translates into CASNGLAGALKTQYF.

A few counts support this clone. V usage is TRBV18 and J usage is TRBJ1-4, with 8 bases matching TRBD1. The germline gives CDR1 KGHSH, CDR2 LQKENI. Trimming took 4 bases from V and 5 from J; bases not matched to a gene: 3. This CDR3 spans 14 amino acids. The CDR3 here is CASSLHRGNEKLFF. The CDR3 DNA sequence: TGTGCCAGCTCACTGCACAGGGGGAATGAAAAACTGTTTTTT.

The V and J genes are TRBV6-5 and TRBJ2-4, with 8 bases aligning to TRBD1. The germline V gene encodes CDR1 MNHEY and CDR2 SVGAGI. The CDR3 has 15 residues. J gave up 9 bases and V 6 bases, and 13 bases lay outside the gene matches. CDR3 nucleotides: TGTGCCAGCAGCTTGGACAGGGCCCTCGGGGGCATTCAGTACTTC. This translates into CASSLDRALGGIQYF.

The V gene is TRBV6-5, the J gene TRBJ1-2, with D uncertain. The CDR3 has 13 amino acids. V lost 6 bases and J 3 bases, leaving 11 bases between the germline ends. Germline CDR1 reads MNHEY; CDR2 reads SVGAGI. CDR3 amino acids: CASSQREDYGYTF. The CDR3 nucleotides read TGTGCCAGCAGCCAACGAGAAGACTATGGCTACACCTTC.

The V gene is TRBV7-8, the J gene TRBJ2-7, with D perhaps matching TRBD1 (6 bases). Germline V gene lookup returns CDR1 SGHVS and CDR2 FQNEAQ. CDR3 length equals 16 residues. V was clipped by 4 bases and J by 4 bases, with 20 bases between them. The CDR3 bases are TGTGCCAGCAGCTCGGACCCGGGGCCCCAGGGGTACGAGCAGTACTTC. Amino acids: CASSSDPGPQGYEQYF.

The chain carries TRBV7-2 and TRBJ2-7, with 8 bases that match TRBD1. The V and J ends lost 5 bases and 7 bases, in that order; junction bases with no gene match: 7. CDR1 is SGHTA, CDR2 FQGNSA, per germline. The CDR3 length is 13 residues. CDR3 amino acids: CASSARQGREQYF. CDR3 nucleotide sequence: TGTGCCAGCAGCGCCAGACAGGGGAGGGAGCAGTACTTC.

The chain carries TRBV28 and TRBJ2-3; possibly TRBD2 for D (5 bases). V dropped 6 bases and J dropped 1 base, with 23 bases sitting between them. Germline V gives CDR1 MDHEN, CDR2 SYDVKM. CDR3 length: 18 amino acids. The CDR3: CASSPLILDSSRTDTQYF. The CDR3 DNA is TGTGCCAGCAGCCCCCTAATTTTGGACTCATCGCGCACAGATACGCAGTATTTT.

The rearrangement joins TRBV28 to TRBJ2-3, with D tentatively TRBD2 (6 bases). V lost 3 bases and J 4 bases, leaving 23 bases between the germline ends. Germline values: CDR1 MDHEN, CDR2 SYDVKM. This CDR3 is 18 amino acids long. As DNA, the CDR3 is TGTGCCAGCAGTTTGCCTAGCGAATTGGTTGGGCGGGCAGATACGCAGTATTTT. This encodes CASSLPSELVGRADTQYF.

V is TRBV7-2 and J is TRBJ2-5; TRBD2 matches 7 bases. V shed 5 bases and J 1 base; nucleotides not matched to a gene: 10. CDR3 length: 16 amino acids. Germline loops: CDR1 SGHTA, CDR2 FQGNSA. CDR3: CASSLARQRGQETQYF. The CDR3 coding sequence is TGTGCCAGCAGCCTCGCTAGGCAGCGGGGCCAAGAGACCCAGTACTTC.

This chain links TRBV9 with TRBJ2-3; D call uncertain. V lost 0 bases to trimming and J lost 6 bases, with 5 bases between them. CDR1 SGDLS and CDR2 YYNGEE come from the germline V gene. The CDR3 extends over 12 amino acids. The CDR3 protein is CASSVDEDTQYF. DNA of the CDR3: TGTGCCAGCAGCGTAGATGAGGATACGCAGTATTTT. Full variable domain (rest looked up from reference TRBV9 and TRBJ2-3): DSGVTQTPKHLITATGQRVTLRCSPRSGDLSVYWYQQSLDQGLQFLIQYYNGEERAKGNILERFSAQQFPDLHSELNLSSLELGDSALYFCASSVDEDTQYFGPGTRLTVL.